This passage covers 21 T cell receptor beta chains from one sample sequenced in a study of CD8 T cells in ankylosing spondylitis. MiXCR, run by TCRdb on the 5' RACE reads, gives a single entry per CDR3 protein. Of around 210,000 distinct CDR3 sequences listed, roughly 8.2% are singletons. Sequenced input: blood, either unsorted or a sorted T cell fraction (not recorded which). Receptor source: a female donor with ankylosing spondylitis or in good health (not recorded which).

This clonotype was counted ten times or more. This CDR3 reads CASSRGILDTQYF. The DNA for the CDR3 is TGCGCCAGCAGCAGGGGGATCTTGGATACGCAGTATTTT. The chain recombines TRBV10-2 with TRBJ2-3; 7 nucleotides line up with TRBD1. J was trimmed by 6 bases and V by 6 bases; bases with no gene match: 6. Germline V gene lookup returns CDR1 WSHSY and CDR2 SAAADI. The CDR3 is made up of 13 amino acids.

At least ten counts were recorded for this clonotype. The rearrangement links TRBV18 to TRBJ2-5, with TRBD2 matching over 7 bases. The CDR3 contains 15 residues. V lost 2 bases to trimming and J lost 2 bases; unmatched junction nucleotides: 5. The germline gives CDR1 KGHSH, CDR2 LQKENI. This CDR3 is CASSPNSGTQETQYF. The CDR3, as DNA: TGTGCCAGCTCACCAAACAGCGGGACTCAAGAGACCCAGTACTTC. The entire variable domain, with the rest obtained from reference TRBV18 and TRBJ2-5, is as follows: NAGVMQNPRHLVRRRGQEARLRCSPMKGHSHVYWYRQLPEEGLKFMVYLQKENIIDESGMPKERFSAEFPKEGPSILRIQQVVRGDSAAYFCASSPNSGTQETQYFGPGTRLLVL.

The chain couples TRBV12-3 or TRBV12-4 to TRBJ1-5, with D tentatively TRBD1 (5 bases). The V and J ends lost 9 bases and 1 base respectively, with 19 bases between them. This CDR3 contains 16 residues. The CDR3 DNA reads as TGTGCCAGTCGGTGGGGGGGGGGAAGGAGCAATCAGCCCCAGCATTTT. This codes for CASRWGGGRSNQPQHF.

This clonotype showed up many times. V is TRBV20-1 and J is TRBJ2-4; D may correspond to TRBD1 or TRBD2 (5 bases each). This CDR3 is built from 14 residues. The V end was cut by 0 bases, the J end by 4 bases, with 10 bases between. Looked up from germline, CDR1 is DFQATT and CDR2 is SNEGSKA (reference sequence). The DNA of the CDR3 is TGCAGTGCTAGAGAACTAGGGGATAAAAACATTCAGTACTTC. Protein sequence: CSARELGDKNIQYF.

This clonotype was picked up many times. The chain carries TRBV7-9 and TRBJ1-2; 9 bases align to TRBD1. Trimming at V came to 0 bases and at J to 4 bases, leaving 0 bases not matched to a gene. This CDR3 has 14 amino acids. Germline values: CDR1 SEHNR, CDR2 FQNEAQ (reference sequence). The CDR3: CASSLADRGYGYTF. The CDR3 region has the DNA TGTGCCAGCAGCTTAGCGGACAGGGGCTATGGCTACACCTTC.

This clonotype was counted only a few times. The chain employs TRBV7-9 and TRBJ1-1; no reliable D call. From germline, CDR1 is SEHNR and CDR2 FQNEAQ (reference sequence). The V end lost 4 bases, the J end lost 11 bases, and 20 bases lay between the germline ends. The length of the CDR3 is 14 residues. CDR3 coding DNA: TGTGCCAGCAGCTCCGGGGTTCGAGGGATGCCGGCTTTCTTT. Translation: CASSSGVRGMPAFF.

This clonotype appeared a few times. The V gene is TRBV30, the J gene TRBJ2-1; TRBD1 agrees at 9 bases. Unmatched junction bases numbered 4, after V lost 3 bases and J lost 13 bases. CDR1 is GTSNPN, CDR2 SVGIG, per germline (reference sequence). The CDR3 has 11 amino acids. CDR3 DNA: TGTGCCTGGAGGGACAGGGGCGAACAGTTCTTC. Translated, it gives CAWRDRGEQFF.

This clonotype was recorded many times. This chain joins TRBV29-1 and TRBJ2-1; TRBD2 agrees at 13 bases. Germline trimming cut 3 bases from V and 9 bases from J; bases unmatched to any gene: 8. In germline, CDR1 is SQVTM, CDR2 ANQGSEA. This CDR3 has 15 amino acids. The CDR3 sequence is CSVEETSGRRVEQFF. The CDR3 DNA follows: TGCAGCGTTGAGGAGACTAGCGGGAGGCGGGTTGAGCAGTTCTTC.

This clonotype was seen repeatedly, ten times or more. V is TRBV3-1 and J is TRBJ2-7; the D is unclear. The CDR3 contains 15 residues. The germline CDR1 and CDR2 sequences are LGHDT and YNNKEL (reference sequence). V was clipped by 4 bases and J by 4 bases, with 17 bases between them. CDR3 sequence (DNA): TGTGCCAGCAGCCGTGGTTGGAAACCTTTTTACGAGCAGTACTTC. As protein: CASSRGWKPFYEQYF.

The V call is TRBV9, the J call TRBJ1-1; no firm D call. CDR3 length equals 13 residues. Germline V gene data show CDR1 as SGDLS and CDR2 as YYNGEE. V lost 3 bases, J lost 6 bases, and 12 bases lay in between. This CDR3 reads CASSAEWSAEAFF. Written as DNA, the CDR3 is TGTGCCAGCAGCGCAGAATGGTCGGCTGAAGCTTTCTTT.

This clonotype was found many times. V gene TRBV20-1 combines with J gene TRBJ2-5; the match to TRBD1 covers 9 bases. Trimming took 5 bases from V and 1 from J; bases not matched to a gene: 5. This CDR3 comprises 14 residues. Germline V gene sequence: CDR1 DFQATT, CDR2 SNEGSKA (reference sequence). This chain's CDR3 is CSAHLTGGQETQYF. CDR3 nucleotides: TGCAGTGCTCACCTGACAGGGGGCCAAGAGACCCAGTACTTC.

This clonotype was recorded many times. The CDR3 spells CSARPYGGQSHNSPLHF. In DNA form, the CDR3 reads TGCAGTGCTAGACCCTACGGGGGTCAATCTCATAATTCACCCCTCCACTTT. The chain employs TRBV20-1 and TRBJ1-6; possible D gene TRBD1, 5 bases. V was cut by 2 bases and J by 5 bases, with 19 bases left in between. CDR3 length: 17 residues. CDR1 and CDR2 (germline): DFQATT, SNEGSKA (reference sequence).

This clonotype was detected many times. The J gene is TRBJ1-2, the V gene TRBV12-3 or TRBV12-4; D is ambiguous. The V end was cut by 3 bases, the J end by 7 bases, with 9 bases between. This CDR3 is 12 amino acids long. The CDR3 bases are TGTGCCAGCAGTTTGGTAGGGAGTGGCTACACCTTC. Its protein is CASSLVGSGYTF.

This clonotype occurred a few times. This rearrangement joins TRBV6-1 to TRBJ1-2; no firm D call. Trimming stripped 2 bases from V and 8 bases from J, with 15 bases between. The CDR3 totals 14 residues. Germline V gene sequence: CDR1 MNHNS, CDR2 SASEGT. The chain's CDR3 is CASSETYARSGYTF. The CDR3 nucleotides are TGTGCCAGCAGTGAAACGTACGCCAGGTCAGGCTACACCTTC.

V is TRBV18 and J is TRBJ1-1; TRBD1 matches 9 bases. Germline lookup yields CDR1 KGHSH and CDR2 LQKENI. V trimming: 3 bases; J trimming: 5 bases; junction bases outside the gene matches: 7. The CDR3 is 15 amino acids. The DNA for the CDR3 is TGTGCCAGCTCACCGGCGGGGACAGGGCAAACTGAAGCTTTCTTT. It translates to CASSPAGTGQTEAFF. Using reference TRBV18 and TRBJ1-1 for the parts outside the CDR3, the full variable domain is NAGVMQNPRHLVRRRGQEARLRCSPMKGHSHVYWYRQLPEEGLKFMVYLQKENIIDESGMPKERFSAEFPKEGPSILRIQQVVRGDSAAYFCASSPAGTGQTEAFFGQGTRLTVV.

This clonotype was seen many times. The rearrangement joins TRBV3-1 to TRBJ1-1; no clear D. There are 15 residues in the CDR3. Germline CDR1 and CDR2: LGHDT and YNNKEL (reference sequence). Trimming shortened V by 4 bases and J by 6 bases, and 18 bases separated the two germline ends. CDR3 sequence (DNA): TGTGCCAGCAGCCGAACCAGAGGAGGGTACCCTGAAGCTTTCTTT. This sequence encodes CASSRTRGGYPEAFF. Supplemented by reference TRBV3-1 and TRBJ1-1, the full variable domain reads DTAVSQTPKYLVTQMGNDKSIKCEQNLGHDTMYWYKQDSKKFLKIMFSYNNKELIINETVPNRFSPKSPDKAHLNLHINSLELGDSAVYFCASSRTRGGYPEAFFGQGTRLTVV.

The sample holds many counts of this clonotype. The V gene is TRBV28, the J gene TRBJ2-1; D remains unclear. The CDR3 covers 12 residues. The V gene lost 7 bases and the J gene lost 1 base, with 5 bases spanning the gap. Per germline, CDR1 MDHEN and CDR2 SYDVKM. CDR3 sequence (DNA): TGTGCCAGCACAAGTTCCTACAATGAGCAGTTCTTC. Translating it yields CASTSSYNEQFF.

As for this clonotype: This may come from a read error, since a much larger clone is one base off. CDR3 coding DNA: TGCAGTGCTAGACCCCAGCGGGTGTCTAAAGAAAAACTGTTTTTT. It specifies CSARPQRVSKEKLFF. The chain is built from TRBV20-1 and TRBJ1-4; D not certain. Germline assignment: CDR1 DFQATT and CDR2 SNEGSKA (reference sequence). The CDR3 consists of 15 residues.

This clonotype has ten or more counts. CDR3 DNA: TGTGCCAGCAGCTTATTAGCGGGAGATCTCGGAGATACGCAGTATTTT. This sequence encodes CASSLLAGDLGDTQYF. The chain is built from TRBV7-2 and TRBJ2-3; 9 bases line up with TRBD2. Germline values: CDR1 SGHTA, CDR2 FQGNSA. V was pared by 2 bases and J by 5 bases, with 8 bases of the junction left unmatched. CDR3 size: 16 residues.

This clonotype was seen only a few times. CDR3 bases: TGTGCCAGCAGCCCTCTCGGGAGGGGCCGGGAGCTGTTTTTT. Its translation: CASSPLGRGRELFF. The chain carries TRBV5-5 and TRBJ2-2; 8 bases are a match to TRBD2. Unmatched junction bases numbered 8, after V lost 4 bases and J lost 9 bases. The CDR3 runs to 14 residues. Per germline, CDR1 SGHKS and CDR2 YYEKEE (reference sequence).

This clonotype was seen many times. The V call is TRBV9, the J call TRBJ2-4; no firm D call. The CDR3 is 14 amino acids. Germline CDR1 reads SGDLS; CDR2 reads YYNGEE. Trimming cost V 0 bases and J 6 bases, with 10 bases left between them. In nucleotides, the CDR3 is TGTGCCAGCAGCGTAGAACCCTACGGAAACATTCAGTACTTC. As protein: CASSVEPYGNIQYF.